This TCR beta chain was documented in a study of CD4+ T cells in melanoma. Points from the study as a whole: A reported correlation linked neoantigen-specific CD4+ T cells to CD8+, macrophage and B cell function. Neoantigen-specific CD4+ T cells in melanoma reportedly had diverse differentiation states.

Generated by immunoSEQ multiplex PCR, the TCRdb table keeps only in-frame clones and is missing some. The table records 90,000 to 130,000 clones, around 92% of them present only once. Notes on this clone: The antigen remains unidentified.

The CDR3 extends over 14 amino acids. V lost 4 bases and J lost 10; bases outside the gene matches: 10. Germline-derived CDR1 and CDR2 are MNHEY and SMNVEV (reference sequence). Source material: peripheral blood. V and J are TRBV27 and TRBJ2-1, with TRBD1 identical over 7 bases. The sequence derives from a human donor with melanoma. As DNA, the CDR3 is TGTGCCAGCAGTTCCGGACAGGCGATAAAGGAGCAGTTCTTC. This codes for CASSSGQAIKEQFF.